The 18 T cell receptor beta chains below come from one sample, sequenced in a study of T cells in Graves' hyperthyroidism and ophthalmopathy. It was RNA transcripts that yielded the amplified TCR beta CDR3 regions. An initial round of RT-PCR targeting the TCR CDR3 relied on the HTBI primer set. TCRdb itself ran the multiplex PCR reads through MiXCR, one entry per CDR3 protein. The sample lists about half a million distinct CDR3 sequences; about 20% were seen once. Sequencing was performed on blood. These receptors were obtained from a man between 18 and 35 years old with Graves' hyperthyroidism.

This clonotype was seen at least ten times. One end of the junction does not line up with germline, which may come from a read error. CDR3 in DNA: TGTGCCAGCAGTCACTCGGGGGGCAATCAGCCCCAGCATTTT. This codes for CASSHSGGNQPQHF. The chain combines TRBV6-5 with TRBJ1-5; possibly TRBD1 for D (5 bases). Per germline, CDR1 MNHEY and CDR2 SVGAGI. The CDR3 is 14 residues long.

J is TRBJ1-2 and V is TRBV12-3 or TRBV12-4, with D possibly TRBD1 on 5 matching bases. V gave up 10 bases and J gave up 9 bases, with 15 bases separating them. The CDR3 spans 11 residues. The DNA for the CDR3 is TGTGCCACCCGGGGCCAGTACCGCTACACCTTC. As protein: CATRGQYRYTF.

This clonotype was counted a few times. The rearrangement joins TRBV12-3 or TRBV12-4 to TRBJ1-5; D may be TRBD1 (5 bases). This CDR3 is 16 amino acids long. The V and J ends lost 3 bases and 3 bases respectively, with 15 bases between them. CDR3 sequence reads: CASSFSRTISNQPQHF. The CDR3 DNA is TGTGCCAGCAGTTTTTCCCGGACAATTTCCAATCAGCCCCAGCATTTT.

The table lists this clonotype with many counts. This chain joins TRBV7-2 and TRBJ1-2; no firm D call. Deletions cut 4 bases from V and 10 bases from J, with 22 bases between. Germline assignment: CDR1 SGHTA and CDR2 FQGNSA. This CDR3 spans 15 amino acids. The CDR3 protein is CASSSSGLGVTSYTF. In nucleotides, the CDR3 is TGTGCCAGCAGCTCCTCGGGCCTAGGCGTAACCTCCTACACCTTC. Full variable domain (outside the CDR3, taken from reference TRBV7-2 and TRBJ1-2): GAGVSQSPSNKVTEKGKDVELRCDPISGHTALYWYRQSLGQGLEFLIYFQGNSAPDKSGLPSDRFSAERTGGSVSTLTIQRTQQEDSAVYLCASSSSGLGVTSYTFGSGTRLTVV.

This clonotype was found many times. This chain joins TRBV6-5 and TRBJ1-1, with 7 positions matching TRBD1. The ends lost 2 bases at V and 3 bases at J; junction bases unmatched: 0. Germline CDR1 and CDR2: MNHEY and SVGAGI. The CDR3 loop spans 13 amino acids. DNA for the CDR3: TGTGCCAGCAGTTACACAGGGGACACTGAAGCTTTCTTT. This translates into CASSYTGDTEAFF.

The chain couples TRBV27 to TRBJ2-7; possible D gene TRBD2, 5 bases. CDR1 MNHEY and CDR2 SMNVEV come from the germline V gene (reference sequence). This CDR3 comprises 15 residues. V dropped 3 bases and J dropped 3 bases, with 15 bases sitting between them. For the CDR3, the DNA is TGTGCCAGCAGTTTTGGCCCGGCGGGTCGCTACGAGCAGTACTTC. Residues: CASSFGPAGRYEQYF.

Regarding this clonotype: A read error is possible here, since a much larger clone lies one base away. The rearrangement uses TRBV25-1 and TRBJ2-7; tentatively, D is TRBD1 or TRBD2 (5 bases each). Germline V CDR1 and CDR2: MGHDK, SYGVNS. The CDR3 loop spans 14 amino acids. This chain's CDR3 is CANSGNGATREQYF. CDR3 DNA: TGTGCCAACAGTGGAAACGGGGCCACTAGGGAGCAGTACTTC.

V and J are TRBV30 and TRBJ2-2, with TRBD2 matching over 10 bases. V shed 5 bases and J 5 bases; nucleotides not matched to a gene: 8. The CDR3 loop spans 15 amino acids. CDR1 and CDR2 (germline): GTSNPN, SVGIG (reference sequence). CDR3 nucleotide sequence: TGTGCCTGGTGCTGGGCAGCGGGGGGGACCGGGGAGCTGTTTTTT. Amino acid sequence: CAWCWAAGGTGELFF.

At least ten counts were recorded for this clonotype. V usage is TRBV6-1 and J usage is TRBJ1-5, with 9 bases that match TRBD1. CDR1 is MNHNS and CDR2 is SASEGT in the germline V gene. With 2 bases clipped from V and 6 bases from J, the junction kept 2 bases outside the gene matches. CDR3 length: 14 residues. The CDR3 DNA is TGTGCCAGCAGTGAAACAGGGGGCGTTCAGCCCCAGCATTTT. Amino acids: CASSETGGVQPQHF.

The chain couples TRBV4-1 to TRBJ1-2, with a tentative D call TRBD1 (6 bases). CDR1 is MGHRA and CDR2 is YSYEKL in the germline V gene. V lost 2 bases, J lost 0 bases, and 13 bases lay in between. The CDR3 covers 16 residues. The CDR3, as DNA: TGCGCCAGCAGCCAACCGACACAGGGATCTAACTATGGCTACACCTTC. Translation gives CASSQPTQGSNYGYTF.

V and J are TRBV5-1 and TRBJ2-7; 7 bases are a match to TRBD1. This CDR3 comprises 13 residues. Germline trimming cut 5 bases from V and 7 bases from J; bases unmatched to any gene: 9. Germline CDR1 reads SGHRS; CDR2 reads YFSETQ. The CDR3, as DNA: TGCGCCAGCAGTCCGGGACAGTTCGGTGAGCAGTACTTC. It encodes CASSPGQFGEQYF.

This clonotype was recorded at least ten times. The chain employs TRBV19 and TRBJ2-2, with D possibly TRBD1 on 5 matching bases. Trimming took off 2 bases at V and 7 bases at J, with 26 bases between the two ends. The CDR3 consists of 19 residues. In germline, CDR1 is LNHDA, CDR2 SQIVND (reference sequence). CDR3 region: CASSITTVRRGLRIGELFF. CDR3 sequence (DNA): TGTGCCAGTAGTATAACGACAGTACGTCGTGGTCTGAGGATCGGGGAGCTGTTTTTT.

This clonotype was seen ten or more times. The chain employs TRBV6-1 and TRBJ1-6; 8 nucleotides line up with TRBD1. The CDR3 has 15 amino acids. Looked up from germline, CDR1 is MNHNS and CDR2 is SASEGT. J was trimmed by 9 bases and V by 1 base; bases with no gene match: 5. The CDR3 bases are TGTGCCAGCAGTGAAGAGGGGACAGGAAGTTCACCCCTCCACTTT. This encodes CASSEEGTGSSPLHF.

CDR3 in amino acids: CASSLERGSGETQYF. In DNA, the CDR3 is TGCGCCAGCAGCTTGGAACGGGGCTCAGGGGAGACCCAGTACTTC. The chain recombines TRBV5-1 with TRBJ2-5; the D call may be TRBD1 or TRBD2 (5 bases each). Trimming removed 0 bases at V and 5 bases at J, with 14 bases between. Germline-derived CDR1 and CDR2 are SGHRS and YFSETQ. This CDR3 is 15 amino acids long.

This clonotype was observed many times. J is TRBJ2-1 and V is TRBV11-2; D is possibly TRBD1 (5 bases). The ends were cut back, 1 base at V and 3 bases at J, with 7 bases in the middle. The length of the CDR3 is 14 residues. Germline V gene data show CDR1 as SGHAT and CDR2 as FQNNGV. The CDR3 DNA is TGTGCCAGCAGCTTAGGGACAATCTACAATGAGCAGTTCTTC. Translated, it gives CASSLGTIYNEQFF.

This clonotype has a handful of counts. The rearrangement links TRBV30 to TRBJ2-2; tentatively, D is TRBD2 (5 bases). Germline V CDR1 and CDR2: GTSNPN, SVGIG (reference sequence). V was cut by 2 bases and J by 4 bases, with 14 bases left in between. The CDR3 loop spans 15 amino acids. Here the CDR3 reads CAWSSGLEGTGELFF. Written as DNA, the CDR3 is TGTGCCTGGAGTTCCGGACTCGAGGGCACCGGGGAGCTGTTTTTT.

This clonotype occurred many times. V and J are TRBV6-5 and TRBJ1-2, with a tentative D call TRBD1 (5 bases). Germline V CDR1 and CDR2: MNHEY, SVGAGI. CDR3 size: 13 residues. The V end was cut by 4 bases, the J end by 3 bases, with 9 bases between. Here the CDR3 DNA reads TGTGCCAGCAGTTGGGTAGGGGACTATGGCTACACCTTC. It encodes CASSWVGDYGYTF.

This clonotype occurred many times. The V call is TRBV6-5, the J call TRBJ2-5; 9 bases fit TRBD1. Germline assignment: CDR1 MNHEY and CDR2 SVGAGI. The CDR3 runs to 15 residues. Germline trimming cut 5 bases from V and 5 bases from J; bases unmatched to any gene: 9. CDR3 DNA: TGTGCCAGCAGTAGTACAGGGGGCGCAGGGGAGACCCAGTACTTC. It specifies CASSSTGGAGETQYF.